This T cell receptor (beta chain) was captured in a study of blood T cell repertoires in COVID-19. On the study more broadly: PBMCs, B-cell-depleted T cells, or T cells were the source of the cDNA or gDNA that made up the material.

Using immunoSEQ multiplex PCR, the repertoire was profiled, and TCRdb retains in-frame clones only, with some absent. Seen here are about 220,000 clones, 82% observed once, and the top ten hold roughly 3.5%. Residents of about two dozen US areas, aged roughly 18 to 89 years, made up the participants. Clinical history reported by participants formed the basis on which cohorts were assigned. For recovered donors of Cohort 3, there were two negative PCRs, clearance, or symptom resolution. Germline V gene sequence: CDR1 SGHTA, CDR2 FQGNSA. This CDR3 has 14 amino acids. V lost 4 bases and J lost 3; bases outside the gene matches: 3. About this clone: Other nucleotide sequences in the sample specify the same CDR3.

The sequencing sample was made of PBMCs or T cells enriched from blood (not recorded which). J is TRBJ2-3 and V is TRBV7-2, with 8 bases fitting TRBD1. The TCR comes from a woman in her sixties who had recovered from COVID-19. The CDR3 spells CASSSGQGTDTQYF. The CDR3 coding sequence is TGTGCCAGCAGCTCTGGACAGGGAACAGATACGCAGTATTTT.